The 19 T cell receptor beta chains in this list originate from one sample, sequenced in a study of cytomegalovirus exposure and HLA in healthy donors. The protocol was immunoSEQ multiplex PCR, while the TCRdb copy is restricted to in-frame clones and leaves out a portion. The sample contains about 69,000 clones, approximately 94% of which appear only once. The sample consisted of PBMCs. The receptor source for this set is a woman in her late teens or twenties in good health and CMV-seronegative.

J is TRBJ1-5 and V is TRBV2; D unresolved. The CDR3 runs 10 residues. Per the germline V gene, CDR1 is SNHLY and CDR2 is FYNNEI. The V and J ends lost 4 bases and 7 bases respectively, with 2 bases between them. DNA of the CDR3: TGTGCCAGCAGTGCGCAGCCCCAGCATTTT. It translates to CASSAQPQHF.

The J gene is TRBJ2-5, the V gene TRBV27; TRBD2 agrees at 7 bases. V shed 4 bases, J shed 9 bases, and the junction held 2 bases outside the gene matches. The V gene's germline CDR1 is MNHEY and CDR2 SMNVEV (reference sequence). This CDR3 comprises 11 residues. Here the CDR3 DNA reads TGTGCCAGCAGTTACAGCGGGGCCCAGTACTTC. Translation gives CASSYSGAQYF.

This clone was picked up a small number of times. The chain has TRBV7-2 and TRBJ2-1; weak D call: TRBD2 (6 bases). The length of the CDR3 is 14 residues. V was trimmed by 1 base and J by 15 bases, leaving 19 bases between them. CDR1 is SGHTA, CDR2 FQGNSA, per germline. CDR3 sequence reads: CASSLGGSGGDPFF. The DNA of the CDR3 is TGTGCCAGCAGCTTAGGTGGTAGCGGCGGTGATCCGTTCTTC.

The rearrangement joins TRBV19 to TRBJ2-4, with a tentative D call TRBD2 (5 bases). Trimming shortened V by 9 bases and J by 2 bases, and 17 bases separated the two germline ends. Germline V gene data show CDR1 as LNHDA and CDR2 as SQIVND (reference sequence). The CDR3 totals 15 residues. The CDR3 loop is CASPRVFRTKNIQYF. The CDR3 DNA sequence: TGTGCCAGCCCGAGGGTGTTTCGAACCAAAAACATTCAGTACTTC.

The V call is TRBV9, the J call TRBJ2-5; TRBD1 might be the D (5 bases). Germline values: CDR1 SGDLS, CDR2 YYNGEE. The CDR3 is 14 residues long. Trimming removed 3 bases from V and 4 bases from J, with 13 bases in between. The CDR3 spells CASSGAGPPETQYF. The CDR3, as DNA: TGTGCCAGCAGCGGTGCAGGGCCCCCAGAGACCCAGTACTTC.

This chain uses TRBV4-1 with TRBJ1-1; no definite D call. The CDR3 totals 15 residues. Germline CDR1 is MGHRA and CDR2 is YSYEKL. The V end lost 1 base, the J end lost 1 base, and 10 bases lay between the germline ends. CDR3 protein: CASSQGFTGNTEAFF. DNA for the CDR3: TGCGCCAGCAGCCAAGGCTTTACGGGGAACACTGAAGCTTTCTTT.

V is TRBV7-2 and J is TRBJ2-7, with 10 bases identical to TRBD2. J lost 3 bases, V lost 7 bases, and 9 bases had no gene match. The CDR3 contains 15 residues. Germline V gene lookup returns CDR1 SGHTA and CDR2 FQGNSA. CDR3 coding DNA: TGTGCCAGCACCTATGAAGCGGGAGGGGACTACGAGCAGTACTTC. Encoded protein: CASTYEAGGDYEQYF. Variable domain in full (rest from reference TRBV7-2 and TRBJ2-7): GAGVSQSPSNKVTEKGKDVELRCDPISGHTALYWYRQSLGQGLEFLIYFQGNSAPDKSGLPSDRFSAERTGGSVSTLTIQRTQQEDSAVYLCASTYEAGGDYEQYFGPGTRLTVT.

The V call is TRBV5-1, the J call TRBJ1-1; D might be TRBD1 (6 bases). The germline V gene encodes CDR1 SGHRS and CDR2 YFSETQ. The CDR3 has 14 residues. The V end was cut by 2 bases, the J end by 8 bases, with 16 bases between. This chain's CDR3 is CASSFSSGTIEAFF. For the CDR3, the DNA is TGCGCCAGCAGCTTCTCAAGTGGGACAATAGAAGCTTTCTTT.

The V gene is TRBV10-3, the J gene TRBJ1-2; D is undetermined. The CDR3 loop spans 14 amino acids. Germline V gene data show CDR1 as ENHRY and CDR2 as SYGVKD. The V gene lost 4 bases and the J gene lost 2 bases, with 11 bases spanning the gap. DNA of the CDR3: TGTGCCATCAGTGGCAGTATCAAAAACTATGGCTACACCTTC. It specifies CAISGSIKNYGYTF.

The genes are TRBV11-2 and TRBJ1-2; 9 nucleotides agree with TRBD1. Germline V CDR1 and CDR2: SGHAT, FQNNGV. V shed 3 bases, J shed 2 bases, and the junction held 13 bases outside the gene matches. The CDR3 extends over 18 amino acids. For the CDR3, the DNA is TGTGCCAGCAGCTTGTCCAAATGGACAGGGGCCCTGAACTATGGCTACACCTTC. The encoded protein is CASSLSKWTGALNYGYTF.

The chain links TRBV6-5 to TRBJ2-2; 10 positions agree with TRBD2. Germline CDR1 is MNHEY and CDR2 is SVGAGI. The CDR3 consists of 16 residues. The ends lost 3 bases at V and 0 bases at J; junction bases unmatched: 1. CDR3 residues: CASSYTSGTNTGELFF. In DNA form, the CDR3 reads TGTGCCAGCAGTTATACTAGCGGGACGAACACCGGGGAGCTGTTTTTT.

This chain joins TRBV7-9 and TRBJ2-1; 10 nucleotides match TRBD2. Germline V gene data show CDR1 as SEHNR and CDR2 as FQNEAQ (reference sequence). V trimming: 5 bases; J trimming: 9 bases; junction bases outside the gene matches: 4. The CDR3 sequence is 13 residues long. Here the CDR3 DNA reads TGTGCCAGCAGCGGACTAGCGGAGCGTGAGCAGTTCTTC. It yields the protein CASSGLAEREQFF.

The rearrangement uses TRBV7-9 and TRBJ2-5; 9 bases agree with TRBD2. Germline V gives CDR1 SEHNR, CDR2 FQNEAQ (reference sequence). The CDR3 covers 15 residues. V gave up 7 bases and J gave up 9 bases; unmatched junction bases: 15. The CDR3 reads CASTRAGGTAGAQYF. CDR3 nucleotides: TGTGCCAGCACCCGAGCGGGGGGAACCGCAGGGGCCCAGTACTTC. The entire variable domain, with the rest obtained from reference TRBV7-9 and TRBJ2-5, is as follows: DTGVSQNPRHKITKRGQNVTFRCDPISEHNRLYWYRQTLGQGPEFLTYFQNEAQLEKSRLLSDRFSAERPKGSFSTLEIQRTEQGDSAMYLCASTRAGGTAGAQYFGPGTRLLVL.

The chain has TRBV7-8 and TRBJ2-3; 7 bases fit TRBD1. The CDR3 spans 14 residues. Looked up from germline, CDR1 is SGHVS and CDR2 is FQNEAQ. Trimming at V came to 0 bases and at J to 5 bases, leaving 2 bases not matched to a gene. The CDR3 here is CASSLAGGIDTQYF. CDR3 DNA: TGTGCCAGCAGCTTAGCAGGGGGCATAGATACGCAGTATTTT.

Of note for this clone: Other DNA sequences in the same sample also yield this CDR3. The chain employs TRBV6-1 and TRBJ2-7; 11 positions agree with TRBD1. The CDR3 spans 15 residues. Looked up from germline, CDR1 is MNHNS and CDR2 is SASEGT. After removal of 1 base from V and 4 bases from J, the junction contained 3 bases not matched to a gene. The CDR3 here is CASSEEGTGGYEQYF. The CDR3 DNA follows: TGTGCCAGCAGTGAAGAAGGGACAGGGGGGTACGAGCAGTACTTC.

The V call is TRBV9, the J call TRBJ1-4; TRBD1 aligns across 11 bases. The germline V gene encodes CDR1 SGDLS and CDR2 YYNGEE. Germline trimming cut 3 bases from V and 8 bases from J; bases unmatched to any gene: 6. The CDR3 runs 15 residues. For the CDR3, the DNA is TGTGCCAGCAGCGCCACCGGGACAGGGGGGGAAAAACTGTTTTTT. Protein sequence: CASSATGTGGEKLFF.

The chain carries TRBV11-2 and TRBJ2-7; 7 bases map to TRBD1. The CDR3 has 16 residues. Germline V gene sequence: CDR1 SGHAT, CDR2 FQNNGV. With 1 base clipped from V and 0 bases from J, the junction kept 6 bases outside the gene matches. The CDR3 DNA reads as TGTGCCAGCAGCTTAGGACCCGGGACAGCCTCCTACGAGCAGTACTTC. This gives the protein CASSLGPGTASYEQYF. Based on the CDR3 plus reference TRBV11-2 and TRBJ2-7, the full variable domain is EAGVAQSPRYKIIEKRQSVAFWCNPISGHATLYWYQQILGQGPKLLIQFQNNGVVDDSQLPKDRFSAERLKGVDSTLKIQPAKLEDSAVYLCASSLGPGTASYEQYFGPGTRLTVT.

V is TRBV27 and J is TRBJ2-1, with D perhaps matching TRBD2 (7 bases). Deletions cut 10 bases from V and 0 bases from J, with 16 bases between. This CDR3 contains 15 residues. Germline loops: CDR1 MNHEY, CDR2 SMNVEV (reference sequence). In DNA, the CDR3 is TGTGCCAAACGGGGGGCAGGGAGCTCCTACAATGAGCAGTTCTTC. It codes for CAKRGAGSSYNEQFF.

This chain joins TRBV25-1 and TRBJ2-1; 10 bases match TRBD2. V lost 5 bases and J lost 4; bases outside the gene matches: 14. CDR1 MGHDK and CDR2 SYGVNS come from the germline V gene. The CDR3 totals 18 residues. CDR3 protein: CASSPGVVAGGMYNEQFF. In DNA, the CDR3 is TGTGCCAGCAGTCCAGGAGTGGTAGCGGGAGGAATGTACAATGAGCAGTTCTTC.